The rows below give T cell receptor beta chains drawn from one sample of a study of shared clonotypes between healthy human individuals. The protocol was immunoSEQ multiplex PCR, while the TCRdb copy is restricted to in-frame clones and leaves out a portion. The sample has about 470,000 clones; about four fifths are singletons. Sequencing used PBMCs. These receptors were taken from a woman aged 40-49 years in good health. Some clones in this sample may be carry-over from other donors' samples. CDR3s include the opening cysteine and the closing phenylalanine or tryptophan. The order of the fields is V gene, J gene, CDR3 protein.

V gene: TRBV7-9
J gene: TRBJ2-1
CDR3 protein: CASSWSGSVRNEQFF

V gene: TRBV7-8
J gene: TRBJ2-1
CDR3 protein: CASSLALVAGGIFF

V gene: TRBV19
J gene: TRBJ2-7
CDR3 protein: CASSSRAYEQYF

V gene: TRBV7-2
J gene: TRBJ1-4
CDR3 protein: CASSLVERPKKLFF

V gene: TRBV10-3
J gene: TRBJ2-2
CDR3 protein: CAISEGPGELFF

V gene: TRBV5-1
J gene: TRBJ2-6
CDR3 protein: CASSSDTGVSGANVLTF

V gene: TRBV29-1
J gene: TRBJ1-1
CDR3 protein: CSVGEHRTEAFF

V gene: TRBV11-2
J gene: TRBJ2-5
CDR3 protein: CASSLGAQEMETQYF

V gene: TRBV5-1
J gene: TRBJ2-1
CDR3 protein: CASSVLAGGDNEQFF

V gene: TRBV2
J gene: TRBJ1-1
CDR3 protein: CASKQTNTEAFF

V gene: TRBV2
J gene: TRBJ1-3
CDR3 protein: CASRRDSPSGNTIYF

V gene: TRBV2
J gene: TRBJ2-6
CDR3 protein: CASRGGTGANVLTF

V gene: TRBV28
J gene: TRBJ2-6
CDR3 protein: CASSSLTGGLSGANVLTF

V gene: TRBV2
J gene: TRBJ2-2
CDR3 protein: CASTYTGELFF

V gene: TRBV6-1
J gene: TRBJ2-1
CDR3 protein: CASSTSGLYNEQFF

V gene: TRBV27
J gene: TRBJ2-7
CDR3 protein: CASGYGVGYEQYF

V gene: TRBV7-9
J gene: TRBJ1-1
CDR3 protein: CASSEGEANTEAFF

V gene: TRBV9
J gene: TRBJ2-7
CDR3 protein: CASSLSGTVYGQYF

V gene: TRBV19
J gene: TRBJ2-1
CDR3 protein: CASSITGGRTEQFF

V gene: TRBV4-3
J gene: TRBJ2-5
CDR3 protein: CASSQESSGRGETQYF

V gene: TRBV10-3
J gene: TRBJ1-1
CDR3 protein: CAITMDRADTEAFF

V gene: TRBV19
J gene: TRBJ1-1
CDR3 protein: CASSIRGGETEAFF

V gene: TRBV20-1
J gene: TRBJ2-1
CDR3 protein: CSASQGYEQFF

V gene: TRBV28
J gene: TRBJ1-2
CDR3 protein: CASRSPGTGEGRSGYTF

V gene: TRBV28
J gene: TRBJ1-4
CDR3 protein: CASSPGTSKEKLFF

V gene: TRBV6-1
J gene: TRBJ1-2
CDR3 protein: CASSKPQVYGYTF

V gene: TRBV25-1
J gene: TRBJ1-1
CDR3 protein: CASSDNSAGWDTEAFF

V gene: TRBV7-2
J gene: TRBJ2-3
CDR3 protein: CASSSLAGGPPTQYF

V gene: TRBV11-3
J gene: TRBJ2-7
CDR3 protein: CASSPRGAGDPYEQYF

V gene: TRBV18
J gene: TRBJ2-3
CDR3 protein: CASSPLGTDTQYF

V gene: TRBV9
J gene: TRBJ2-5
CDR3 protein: CASSRTSGQETQYF

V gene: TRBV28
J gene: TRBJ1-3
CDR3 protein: CASSLPQGGVGNTIYF

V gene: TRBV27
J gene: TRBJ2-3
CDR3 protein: CASSFGSRDTQYF

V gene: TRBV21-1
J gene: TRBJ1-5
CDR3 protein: CASSNYRDYSNQPQHF

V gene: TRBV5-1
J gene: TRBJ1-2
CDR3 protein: CASSLAGTDYGYTF

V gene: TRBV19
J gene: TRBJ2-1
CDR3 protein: CASSIARGQYNEQFF